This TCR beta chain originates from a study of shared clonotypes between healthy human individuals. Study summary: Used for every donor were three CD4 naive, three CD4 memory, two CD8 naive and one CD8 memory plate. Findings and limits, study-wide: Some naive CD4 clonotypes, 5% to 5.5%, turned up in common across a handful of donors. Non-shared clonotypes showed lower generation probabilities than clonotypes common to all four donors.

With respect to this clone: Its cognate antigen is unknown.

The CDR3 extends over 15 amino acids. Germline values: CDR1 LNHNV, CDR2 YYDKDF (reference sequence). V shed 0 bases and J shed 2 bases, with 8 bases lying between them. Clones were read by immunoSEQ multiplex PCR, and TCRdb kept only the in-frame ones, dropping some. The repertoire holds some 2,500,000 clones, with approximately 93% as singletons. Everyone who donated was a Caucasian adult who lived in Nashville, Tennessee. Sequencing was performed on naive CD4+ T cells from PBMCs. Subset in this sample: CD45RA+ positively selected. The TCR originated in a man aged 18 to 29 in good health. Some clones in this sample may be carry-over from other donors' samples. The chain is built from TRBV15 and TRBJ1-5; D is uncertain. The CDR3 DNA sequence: TGTGCCACCAGCAGAGATTTGAGGGGCAATCAGCCCCAGCATTTT. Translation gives CATSRDLRGNQPQHF.